This T cell receptor (beta chain) is drawn from a study of T-cell reconstitution after alpha-beta-depleted transplantation in children. TCRbeta library preparation incorporated unique molecular identifiers. TCRdb re-derived calls from the PCR reads in MiXCR, one entry per CDR3 protein. The sample records tens of thousands of distinct CDR3 sequences, about 6.2% being singletons. Findings and limits, study-wide: The authors attributed T-cell counts and diversity one year after transplant mostly to newly produced T cells.

This clonotype is medium-sized (0.01 to 0.1%) within its sample. Its specificity is unknown. Specimen: PBMCs, mostly from graft donor cells, collected 180 days after TCRalphabeta/CD19-depleted stem cell transplant. The receptor was derived from a male patient between 5 and 17 years old who had a stem cell transplant for acute myeloid leukemia, so the T cells may come from the graft donor.

The CDR3 DNA reads TGCAGCATCGCACAGGGACAAGAGACCCAGTACTTC. Its protein is CSIAQGQETQYF. The V and J genes are TRBV29-1 and TRBJ2-5; possibly TRBD1 for D (6 bases). CDR3 length: 12 amino acids. Germline assignment: CDR1 SQVTM and CDR2 ANQGSEA. Trimming took off 8 bases at V and 2 bases at J, with 12 bases between the two ends.